This T cell receptor (beta chain) stems from a study of response to subunit inactivated influenza vaccine. General study results and limits: Seasonal influenza vaccination, on each occasion, was suggested by the authors to recruit few new T cells.

About this clonotype: Its antigen is as yet unknown. Its ends do not fully match the called genes, so a read error is possible.

TCRdb used MiXCR to reprocess the RT-PCR reads, holding one entry per CDR3 protein. The sample contains some 500,000 distinct CDR3 sequences, approximately 24% of which appear only once. Germline CDR1 SGHRS, CDR2 YFSETQ. The CDR3 length is 15 residues. The source material was CD4+ T cells sorted from PBMCs, sampled less than 6 days after vaccination. This sequence joins TRBV5-1 and TRBJ2-7; either TRBD1 or TRBD2 may fit D (6 bases each). This clonotype was sampled from a man aged 45 to 65 who received an inactivated influenza vaccine. The CDR3 DNA reads TGTGCCAGCAGCTTGGGGGGCTTGAGCTCCTACGAGCAGTACTTC. Its translation: CASSLGGLSSYEQYF.